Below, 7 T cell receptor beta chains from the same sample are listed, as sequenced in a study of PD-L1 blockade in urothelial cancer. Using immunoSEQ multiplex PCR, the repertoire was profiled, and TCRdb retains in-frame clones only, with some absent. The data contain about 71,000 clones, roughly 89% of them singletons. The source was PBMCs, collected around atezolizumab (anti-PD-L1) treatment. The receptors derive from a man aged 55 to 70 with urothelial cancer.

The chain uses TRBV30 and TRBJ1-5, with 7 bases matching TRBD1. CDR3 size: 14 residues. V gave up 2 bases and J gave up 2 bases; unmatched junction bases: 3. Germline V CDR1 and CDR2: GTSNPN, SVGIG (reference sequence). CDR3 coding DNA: TGTGCCTGGAGTAAAGGACAGGGCAATCAGCCCCAGCATTTT. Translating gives CAWSKGQGNQPQHF.

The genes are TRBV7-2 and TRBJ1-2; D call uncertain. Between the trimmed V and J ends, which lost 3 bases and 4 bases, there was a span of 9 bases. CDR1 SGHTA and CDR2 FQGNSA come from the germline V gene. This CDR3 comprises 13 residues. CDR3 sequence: CASSFPGVYGYTF. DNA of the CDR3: TGTGCCAGCAGCTTCCCGGGAGTCTATGGCTACACCTTC.

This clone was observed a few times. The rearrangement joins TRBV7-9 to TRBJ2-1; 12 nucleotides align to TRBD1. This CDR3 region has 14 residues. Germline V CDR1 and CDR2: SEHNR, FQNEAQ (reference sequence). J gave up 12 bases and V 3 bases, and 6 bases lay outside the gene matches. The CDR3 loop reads CASSLGQGAMWQFF. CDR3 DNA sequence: TGTGCCAGCAGCTTGGGACAGGGGGCTATGTGGCAGTTCTTC.

CDR3 in DNA: TGTGCCAGCAGCCTTTCTTGGCGGTCCATGAACACTGAAGCTTTCTTT. Its translation is CASSLSWRSMNTEAFF. The chain couples TRBV2 to TRBJ1-1; D gene ambiguous. Germline CDR1 SNHLY, CDR2 FYNNEI. V lost 6 bases and J lost 0, with 17 bases in between. There are 16 residues in the CDR3.

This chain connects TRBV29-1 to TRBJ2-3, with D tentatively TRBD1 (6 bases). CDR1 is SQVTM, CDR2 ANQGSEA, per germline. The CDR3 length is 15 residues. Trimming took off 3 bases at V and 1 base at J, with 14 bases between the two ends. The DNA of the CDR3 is TGCAGCGTTGACAGGGGTGCAGGGGGCACAGATACGCAGTATTTT. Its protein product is CSVDRGAGGTDTQYF.

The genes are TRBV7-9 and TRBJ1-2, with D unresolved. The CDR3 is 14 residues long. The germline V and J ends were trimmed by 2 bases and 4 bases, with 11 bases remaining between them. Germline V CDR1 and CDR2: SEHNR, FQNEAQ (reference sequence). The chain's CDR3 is CASSLNTQVYGYTF. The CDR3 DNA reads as TGTGCCAGCAGCTTAAACACTCAGGTCTATGGCTACACCTTC.

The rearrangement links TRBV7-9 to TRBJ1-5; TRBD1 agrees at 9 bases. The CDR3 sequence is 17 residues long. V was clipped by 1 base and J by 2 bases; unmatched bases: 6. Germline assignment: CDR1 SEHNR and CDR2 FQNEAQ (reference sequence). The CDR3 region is CASSLGGQGRRNQPQHF. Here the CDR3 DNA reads TGTGCCAGCAGCTTAGGAGGACAGGGGCGACGCAATCAGCCCCAGCATTTT.